This entry describes one TCR beta chain. Its antigen is unidentified. The CDR3 length is 15 residues. Germline-derived CDR1 and CDR2 are MNHEY and SMNVEV (reference sequence). V was cut by 6 bases and J by 0 bases, with 14 bases left in between. Multiplex PCR with BIOMED2 TRB-A/B primer pools amplified TRB rearrangements. Each CDR3 protein gets one entry after TCRdb re-called the multiplex PCR reads with MiXCR. The data contain more than 11,000 distinct CDR3 sequences, approximately 30% of them singletons. TRB was amplified from approximately 250-500 ng of blood genomic DNA. The entry originates in a study of T and B cells in COVID-19 patients. General study points: Symptomatic-phase blood samples from mildly ill patients and early samples from severe cases were scarce. Patients with COVID-19 reportedly showed strongly skewed T cell receptor beta variable and joining gene usage.

The source material was blood. The sequence came from a human donor who had recovered from COVID-19. The chain joins TRBV27 to TRBJ1-2; weak D call: TRBD1 (6 bases). CDR3 sequence: CASSLQGLTNYGYTF. The CDR3, as DNA: TGTGCCAGCAGCTTACAGGGCCTGACTAACTATGGCTACACCTTC.